Given below is one T cell receptor beta chain in context. Assay: immunoSEQ multiplex PCR; the TCRdb copy retains only in-frame clones and omits some. The data contain fewer than 250,000 clones, just under 85% of them singletons. The data stem from a study of blood T cell repertoires in COVID-19. Study-level information: Samples of COVID-19 (acute and convalescent) were obtained from the United States, Italy and Spain. T cells, B-cell-depleted T cells, or PBMCs provided the cDNA or gDNA that served as material.

V lost 0 bases and J lost 3; bases outside the gene matches: 5. Looked up from germline, CDR1 is SGHRS and CDR2 is YFSETQ. The CDR3 sequence is 15 residues long. This receptor was obtained from a man between 60 and 75 years old with COVID-19, enrolled during active disease. The sample was peripheral blood. The rearrangement joins TRBV5-1 to TRBJ1-2; 7 bases fit TRBD1. CDR3 bases: TGCGCCAGCAGCTTGGACAACAGGGGTCACTATGGCTACACCTTC. It yields the protein CASSLDNRGHYGYTF.